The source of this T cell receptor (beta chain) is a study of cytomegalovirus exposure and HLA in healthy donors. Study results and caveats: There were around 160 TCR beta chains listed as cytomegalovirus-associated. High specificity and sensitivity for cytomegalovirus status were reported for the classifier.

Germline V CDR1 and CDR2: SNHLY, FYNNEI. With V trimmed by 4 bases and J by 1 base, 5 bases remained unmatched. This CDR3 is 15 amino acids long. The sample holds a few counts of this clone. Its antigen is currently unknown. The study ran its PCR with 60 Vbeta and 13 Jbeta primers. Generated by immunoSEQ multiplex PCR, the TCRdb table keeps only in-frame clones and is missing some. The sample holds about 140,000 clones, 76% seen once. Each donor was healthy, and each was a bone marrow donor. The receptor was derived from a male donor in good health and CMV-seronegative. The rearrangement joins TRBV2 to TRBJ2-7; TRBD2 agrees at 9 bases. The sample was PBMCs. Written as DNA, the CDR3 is TGTGCCAGCAGTGGCGGAGCGGGAGGATCCTACGAGCAGTACTTC. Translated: CASSGGAGGSYEQYF. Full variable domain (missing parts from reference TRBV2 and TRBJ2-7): EPEVTQTPSHQVTQMGQEVILRCVPISNHLYFYWYRQILGQKVEFLVSFYNNEISEKSEIFDDQFSVERPDGSNFTLKIRSTKLEDSAMYFCASSGGAGGSYEQYFGPGTRLTVT.